This T cell receptor (beta chain) originates from a study of blood T cells in healthy people across ages. The overall study: For every two T cells, template switching captured about one barcoded beta molecule. Study-wide results and limits: Naive CD4+ cell counts and diversity both ran higher in long-lived than in aged donors.

For the second PCR, which ran for about 6 to 11 cycles, a sample-barcoded 5' primer and a J-beta primer mix were used. TCRdb itself ran the 5' RACE reads through MiXCR, one entry per CDR3 protein. The table shows about 780,000 distinct CDR3 sequences, with about half occurring only once. Regarding this clonotype: The antigen is unknown.

Germline V lookup: CDR1 MNHNY, CDR2 SVGAGI (reference sequence). The CDR3 loop spans 16 amino acids. V was shortened by 5 bases and J by 4 bases, with 15 bases between the two germline ends. The sample consisted of blood. This sequence originates from an older man in good health. The chain links TRBV6-6 to TRBJ2-6; possibly TRBD1 for D (6 bases). The CDR3 sequence is CASSQPPGAGANVLTF. In nucleotides, the CDR3 is TGTGCCAGCAGTCAACCCCCAGGGGCCGGGGCCAACGTCCTGACTTTC.